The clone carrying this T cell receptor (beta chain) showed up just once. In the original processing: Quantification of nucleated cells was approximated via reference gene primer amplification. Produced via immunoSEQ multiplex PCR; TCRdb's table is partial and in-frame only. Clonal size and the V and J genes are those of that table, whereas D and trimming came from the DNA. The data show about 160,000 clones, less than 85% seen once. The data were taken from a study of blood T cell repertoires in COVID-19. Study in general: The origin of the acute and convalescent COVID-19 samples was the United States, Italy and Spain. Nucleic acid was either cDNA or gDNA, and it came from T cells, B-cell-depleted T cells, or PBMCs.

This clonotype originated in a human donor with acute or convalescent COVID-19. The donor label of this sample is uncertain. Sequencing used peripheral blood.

CDR3 bases: TGTGCCAGCAGCTATTCGCGATACGAGCAGTACTTC. Its translation: CASSYSRYEQYF. V usage is TRBV3-1 (or the pseudogene TRBV3-2) and J usage is TRBJ2-7; D gene ambiguous. CDR3 length equals 12 residues. Trimming left V 5 bases short and J 4 bases short, with 9 bases between. Per the germline V gene, CDR1 is LGHDT and CDR2 is YNNKEL (reference sequence).